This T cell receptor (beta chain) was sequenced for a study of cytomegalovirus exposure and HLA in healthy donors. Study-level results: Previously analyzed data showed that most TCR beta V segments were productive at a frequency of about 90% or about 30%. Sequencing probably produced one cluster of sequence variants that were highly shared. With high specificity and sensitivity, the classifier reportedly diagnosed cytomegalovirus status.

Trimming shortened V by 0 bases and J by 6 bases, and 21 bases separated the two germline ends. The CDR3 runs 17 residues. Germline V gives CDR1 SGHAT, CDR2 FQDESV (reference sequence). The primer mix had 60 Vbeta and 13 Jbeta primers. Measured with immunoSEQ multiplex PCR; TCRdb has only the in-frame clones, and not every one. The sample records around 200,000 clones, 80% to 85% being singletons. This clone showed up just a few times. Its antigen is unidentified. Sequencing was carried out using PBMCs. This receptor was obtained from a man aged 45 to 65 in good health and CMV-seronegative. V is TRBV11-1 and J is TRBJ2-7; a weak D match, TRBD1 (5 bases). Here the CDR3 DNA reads TGTGCCAGCAGCTTAGCGGGGTGGGGCTTCTCGACATCCGAGCAGTACTTC. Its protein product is CASSLAGWGFSTSEQYF.